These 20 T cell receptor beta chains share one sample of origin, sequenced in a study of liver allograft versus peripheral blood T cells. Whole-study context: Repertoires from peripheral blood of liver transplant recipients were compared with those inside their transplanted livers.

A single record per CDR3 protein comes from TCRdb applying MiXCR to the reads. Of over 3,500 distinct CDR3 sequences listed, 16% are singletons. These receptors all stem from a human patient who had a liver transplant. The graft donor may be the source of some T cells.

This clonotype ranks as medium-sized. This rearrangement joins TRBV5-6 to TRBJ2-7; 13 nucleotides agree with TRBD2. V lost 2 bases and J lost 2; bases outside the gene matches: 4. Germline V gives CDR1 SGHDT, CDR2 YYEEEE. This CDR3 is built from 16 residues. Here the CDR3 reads CASSFRTSGSTYEQYV. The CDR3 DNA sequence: TGTGCCAGCAGCTTCCGGACTAGCGGGAGTACCTACGAGCAGTACGTC.

The CDR3 DNA reads as TGCAGCGCGACAGGGGGCCTTCGTGATGAGCAGTTCTTC. Translating it yields CSATGGLRDEQFF. J is TRBJ2-1 and V is TRBV20-1, with 10 positions matching TRBD1. Germline V gene lookup returns CDR1 DFQATT and CDR2 SNEGSKA (reference sequence). The CDR3 spans 13 residues.

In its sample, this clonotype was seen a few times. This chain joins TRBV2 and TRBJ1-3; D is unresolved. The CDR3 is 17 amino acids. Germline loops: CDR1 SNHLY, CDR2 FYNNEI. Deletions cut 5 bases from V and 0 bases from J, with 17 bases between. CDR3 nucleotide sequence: TGTGCCAGCAGTCCCCGGGGTAGCCCTCGCTCTGGAAACACCATATATTTT. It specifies CASSPRGSPRSGNTIYF.

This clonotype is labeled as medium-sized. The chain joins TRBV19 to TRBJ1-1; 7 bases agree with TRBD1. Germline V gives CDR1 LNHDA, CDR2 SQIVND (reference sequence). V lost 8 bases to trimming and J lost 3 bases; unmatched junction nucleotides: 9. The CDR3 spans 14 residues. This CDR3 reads CASLKDRQDTEAFF. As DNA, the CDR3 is TGTGCCAGTCTAAAGGACAGGCAGGACACTGAAGCTTTCTTT.

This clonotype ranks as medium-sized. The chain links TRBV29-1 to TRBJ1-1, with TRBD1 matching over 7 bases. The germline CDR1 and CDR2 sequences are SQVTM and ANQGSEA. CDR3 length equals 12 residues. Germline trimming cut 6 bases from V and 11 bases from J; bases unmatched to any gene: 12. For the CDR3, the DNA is TGCAGCGTGAGGCAGGGGGGGCGAGGGGCTTTCTTT. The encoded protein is CSVRQGGRGAFF.

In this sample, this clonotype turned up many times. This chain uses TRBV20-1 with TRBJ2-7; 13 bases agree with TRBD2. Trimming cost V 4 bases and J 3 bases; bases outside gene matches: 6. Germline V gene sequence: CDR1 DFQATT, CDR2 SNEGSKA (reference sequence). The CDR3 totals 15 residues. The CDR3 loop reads CSAKTSGGRDYEQYF. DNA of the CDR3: TGCAGTGCTAAGACTAGCGGGGGGCGGGACTACGAGCAGTACTTC.

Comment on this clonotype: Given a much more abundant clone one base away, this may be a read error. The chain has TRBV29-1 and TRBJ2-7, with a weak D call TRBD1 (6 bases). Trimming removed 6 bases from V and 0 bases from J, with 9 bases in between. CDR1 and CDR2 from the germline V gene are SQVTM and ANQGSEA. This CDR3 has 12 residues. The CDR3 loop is CSVVDSSYEQYF. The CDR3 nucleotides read TGCAGCGTGGTGGACAGCTCCTACGAGCAGTACTTC.

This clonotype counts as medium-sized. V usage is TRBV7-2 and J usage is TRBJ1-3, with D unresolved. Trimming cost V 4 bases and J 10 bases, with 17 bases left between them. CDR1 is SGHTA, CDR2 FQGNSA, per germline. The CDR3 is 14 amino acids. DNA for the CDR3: TGTGCCAGCAGCTCCCCATGGGCAGCCTCAACCATATATTTT. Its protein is CASSSPWAASTIYF. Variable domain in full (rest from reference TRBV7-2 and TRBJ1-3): GAGVSQSPSNKVTEKGKDVELRCDPISGHTALYWYRQSLGQGLEFLIYFQGNSAPDKSGLPSDRFSAERTGGSVSTLTIQRTQQEDSAVYLCASSSPWAASTIYFGEGSWLTVV.

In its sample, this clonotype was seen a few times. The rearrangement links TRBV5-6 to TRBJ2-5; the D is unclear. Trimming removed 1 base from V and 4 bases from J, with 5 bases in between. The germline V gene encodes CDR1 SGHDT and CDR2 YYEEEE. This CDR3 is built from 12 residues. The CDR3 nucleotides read TGTGCCAGCAGCTTGTTTGGAGAGACCCAGTACTTC. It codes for CASSLFGETQYF. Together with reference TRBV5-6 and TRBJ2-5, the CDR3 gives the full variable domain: DAGVTQSPTHLIKTRGQQVTLRCSPKSGHDTVSWYQQALGQGPQFIFQYYEEEERQRGNFPDRFSGHQFPNYSSELNVNALLLGDSALYLCASSLFGETQYFGPGTRLLVL.

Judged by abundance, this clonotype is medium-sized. Here the CDR3 DNA reads TGTGCCAGTAATACACAGGTAGGGGAGAACACTGAAGCTTTCTTT. Residues: CASNTQVGENTEAFF. This chain connects TRBV19 to TRBJ1-1; tentatively, D is TRBD1 (5 bases). CDR3 length equals 15 residues. The V gene's germline CDR1 is LNHDA and CDR2 SQIVND (reference sequence). V was pared by 7 bases and J by 1 base, with 16 bases between. Based on the CDR3 plus reference TRBV19 and TRBJ1-1, the full variable domain is DGGITQSPKYLFRKEGQNVTLSCEQNLNHDAMYWYRQDPGQGLRLIYYSQIVNDFQKGDIAEGYSVSREKKESFPLTVTSAQKNPTAFYLCASNTQVGENTEAFFGQGTRLTVV.

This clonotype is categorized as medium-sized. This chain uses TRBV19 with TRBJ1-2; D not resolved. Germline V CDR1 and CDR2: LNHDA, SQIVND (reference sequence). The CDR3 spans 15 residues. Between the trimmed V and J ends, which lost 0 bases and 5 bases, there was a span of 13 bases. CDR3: CASSIDQPGRYGYTF. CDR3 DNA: TGTGCCAGTAGTATAGATCAACCAGGACGGTATGGCTACACCTTC.

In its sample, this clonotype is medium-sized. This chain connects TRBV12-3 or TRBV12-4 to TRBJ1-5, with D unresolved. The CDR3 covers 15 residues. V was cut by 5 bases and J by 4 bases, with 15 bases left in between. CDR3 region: CASSTSGPENQPQHF. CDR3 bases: TGTGCCAGCAGTACATCCGGGCCCGAAAATCAGCCCCAGCATTTT.

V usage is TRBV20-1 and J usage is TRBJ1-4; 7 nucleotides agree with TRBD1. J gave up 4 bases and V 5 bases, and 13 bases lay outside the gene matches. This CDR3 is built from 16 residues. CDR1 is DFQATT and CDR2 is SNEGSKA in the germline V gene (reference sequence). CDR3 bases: TGCAGTGCTCCAGGGGGGGGAAGGGGGGGTAATGAAAAACTGTTTTTT. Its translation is CSAPGGGRGGNEKLFF.

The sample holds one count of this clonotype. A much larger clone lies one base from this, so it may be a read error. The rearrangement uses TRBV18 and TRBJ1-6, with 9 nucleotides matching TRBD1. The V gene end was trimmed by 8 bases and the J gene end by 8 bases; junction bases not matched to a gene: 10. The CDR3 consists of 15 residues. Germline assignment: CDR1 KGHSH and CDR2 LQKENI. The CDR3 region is CASSSGTGYHSPLHF. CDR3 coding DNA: TGTGCCAGCAGTTCCGGGACAGGGTATCATTCACCCCTCCACTTT. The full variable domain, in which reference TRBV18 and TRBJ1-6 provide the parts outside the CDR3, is NAGVMQNPRHLVRRRGQEARLRCSPMKGHSHVYWYRQLPEEGLKFMVYLQKENIIDESGMPKERFSAEFPKEGPSILRIQQVVRGDSAAYFCASSSGTGYHSPLHFGNGTRLTVT.

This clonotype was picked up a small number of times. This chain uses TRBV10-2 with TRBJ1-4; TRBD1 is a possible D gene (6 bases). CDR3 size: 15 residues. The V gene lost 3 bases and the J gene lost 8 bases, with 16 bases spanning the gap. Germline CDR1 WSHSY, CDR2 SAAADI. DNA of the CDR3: TGCGCCAGCAGTGACTCGACAGGAGGACAAGAAAAACTGTTTTTT. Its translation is CASSDSTGGQEKLFF.

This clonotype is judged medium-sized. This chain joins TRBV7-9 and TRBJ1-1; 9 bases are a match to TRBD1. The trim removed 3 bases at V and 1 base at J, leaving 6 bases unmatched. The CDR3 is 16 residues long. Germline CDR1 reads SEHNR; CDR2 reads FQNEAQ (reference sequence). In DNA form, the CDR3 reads TGTGCCAGCAGCTTCCCCCCGGGACAGGGGAACACTGAAGCTTTCTTT. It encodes CASSFPPGQGNTEAFF.

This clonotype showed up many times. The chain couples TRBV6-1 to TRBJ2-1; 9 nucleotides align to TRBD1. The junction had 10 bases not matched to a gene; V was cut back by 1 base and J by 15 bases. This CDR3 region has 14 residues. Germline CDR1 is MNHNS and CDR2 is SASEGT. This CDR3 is CASSEVWDREVPFF. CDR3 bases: TGTGCCAGCAGTGAAGTCTGGGACAGGGAGGTTCCGTTCTTC.

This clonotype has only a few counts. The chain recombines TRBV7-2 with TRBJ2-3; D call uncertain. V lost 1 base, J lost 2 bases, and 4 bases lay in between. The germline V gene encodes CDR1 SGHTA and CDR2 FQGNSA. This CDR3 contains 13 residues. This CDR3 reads CASSLGHTDTQYF. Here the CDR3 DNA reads TGTGCCAGCAGCTTAGGACACACAGATACGCAGTATTTT.

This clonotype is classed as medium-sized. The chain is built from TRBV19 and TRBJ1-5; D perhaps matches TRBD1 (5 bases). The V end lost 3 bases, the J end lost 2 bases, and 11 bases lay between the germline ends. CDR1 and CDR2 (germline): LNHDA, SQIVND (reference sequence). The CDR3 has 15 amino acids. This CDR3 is CASSIGQGGNQPQHF. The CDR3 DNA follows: TGTGCCAGTAGTATCGGCCAGGGAGGCAATCAGCCCCAGCATTTT.

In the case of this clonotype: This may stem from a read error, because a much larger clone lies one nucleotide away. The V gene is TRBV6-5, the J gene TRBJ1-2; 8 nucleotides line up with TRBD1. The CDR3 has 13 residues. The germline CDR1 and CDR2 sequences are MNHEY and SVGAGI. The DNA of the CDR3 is TGTACCAGCAGTCGGGGACAGGTTGGGGGCTACACCTTC. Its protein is CTSSRGQVGGYTF.